This record covers a single TCR beta chain. This clone has a handful of counts. Its antigen is currently not known. At one end the junction does not follow the germline gene, possibly because of a read error. This record comes from a study of metastatic and nonmetastatic thyroid tumors (TCRdb year 2020). In the study overall: The researchers compared repertoires between peripheral blood samples and tumor or nodule tissue samples from patients with malignant or benign thyroid disease. What the authors observed across the whole study: TCR beta diversity was reported as significantly higher in malignant tumors than in benign nodules, in both blood and tumor samples.

Library preparation was by PCR. The sequencer listed for this sample is Illumina HiSeq 4000. High-throughput sequencing was used to profile the CDR3 region of the TCR beta-chain in every patient. The paper's processing steps were these. Drawing on CDR3 differences between clinicopathological groups, the researchers built a classifier meant to tell apart patients with distant-metastatic papillary thyroid cancer. The Shannon index was used to measure repertoire diversity, and the Morisita-Horn index was used to measure how similar tumor and blood repertoires were. The public sequencing data were trimmed at Q25 with fastp and processed into clonotypes with MiXCR by TCRdb, which kept only in-frame beta chains. The authors' filters were not applied to this entry. The sample data list 40,000 or so clones, and 19% of these were observed just once. The ten biggest clones cover approximately 16% of the sample.

Taken from cysteine to phenylalanine, the CDR3 has 14 residues. CDR3 DNA only is kept here, 42 bases in frame from base 1. CDR1 and CDR2, per the germline V gene, are MDHEN and SYDVKM. No patient had received any treatment before thyroid surgery. Patient clinical samples collected from the early 2010s to the late 2010s were retrospectively analysed using T-cell receptor beta sequencing. This receptor was identified in a female donor with papillary thyroid cancer or a benign thyroid nodule (not recorded which). Some clones in this sample may be carry-over from other donors' samples. The sample consisted of blood. This chain is built from TRBV28 and TRBJ1-1; the D gene is possibly TRBD1, with 5 bases matching. The DNA is as follows: TGTGCCAGCATTTTACAGGATCCCCGAGGCGAAGCTTTCTTT. Its protein reads: CASILQDPRGEAFF. The full variable domain, with segments outside the CDR3 supplied by the reference TRBV28 and TRBJ1-1 proteins, appears as DVKVTQSSRYLVKRTGEKVFLECVQDMDHENMFWYRQDPGLGLRLIYFSYDVKMKEKGDIPEGYSVSREKKERFSLILESASTNQTSMYLCASILQDPRGEAFFGQGTRLTVV.